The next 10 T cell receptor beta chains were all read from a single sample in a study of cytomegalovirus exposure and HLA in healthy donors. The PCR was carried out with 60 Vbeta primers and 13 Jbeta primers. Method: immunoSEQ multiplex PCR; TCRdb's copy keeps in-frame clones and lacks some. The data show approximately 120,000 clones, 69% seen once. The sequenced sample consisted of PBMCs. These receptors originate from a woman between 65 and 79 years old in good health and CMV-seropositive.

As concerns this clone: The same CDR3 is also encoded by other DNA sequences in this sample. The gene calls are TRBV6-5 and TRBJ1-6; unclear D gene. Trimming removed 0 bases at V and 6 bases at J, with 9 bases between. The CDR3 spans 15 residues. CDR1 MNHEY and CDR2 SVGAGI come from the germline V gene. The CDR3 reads CASSYSREGNSPLHF. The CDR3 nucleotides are TGTGCCAGCAGTTACTCGCGGGAGGGTAATTCACCCCTCCACTTT.

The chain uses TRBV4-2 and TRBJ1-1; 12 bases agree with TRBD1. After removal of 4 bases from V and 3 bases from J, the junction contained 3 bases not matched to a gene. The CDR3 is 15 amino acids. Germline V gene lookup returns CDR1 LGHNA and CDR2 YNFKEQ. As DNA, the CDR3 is TGTGCCAGCAGCCCGGGACAGGGGGCTCACACTGAAGCTTTCTTT. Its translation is CASSPGQGAHTEAFF.

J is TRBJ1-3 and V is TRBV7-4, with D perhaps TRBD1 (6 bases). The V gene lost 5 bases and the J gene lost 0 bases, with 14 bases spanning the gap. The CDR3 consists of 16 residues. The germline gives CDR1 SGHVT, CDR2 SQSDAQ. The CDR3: CASSTKQGNSGNTIYF. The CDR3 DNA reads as TGTGCCAGCAGCACGAAACAGGGAAACTCTGGAAACACCATATATTTT.

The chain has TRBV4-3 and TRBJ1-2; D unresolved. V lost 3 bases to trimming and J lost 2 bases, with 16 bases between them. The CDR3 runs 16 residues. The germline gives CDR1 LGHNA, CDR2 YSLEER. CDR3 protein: CASSQTASGRNYGYTF. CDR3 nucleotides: TGCGCCAGCAGCCAGACCGCCTCGGGAAGGAACTATGGCTACACCTTC.

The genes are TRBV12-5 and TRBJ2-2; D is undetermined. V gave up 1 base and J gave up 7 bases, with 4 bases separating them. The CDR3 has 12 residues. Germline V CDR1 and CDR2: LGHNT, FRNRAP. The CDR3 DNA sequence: TGTGCTAGTGGTTTGGGCGTCGGGGAGCTGTTTTTT. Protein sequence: CASGLGVGELFF.

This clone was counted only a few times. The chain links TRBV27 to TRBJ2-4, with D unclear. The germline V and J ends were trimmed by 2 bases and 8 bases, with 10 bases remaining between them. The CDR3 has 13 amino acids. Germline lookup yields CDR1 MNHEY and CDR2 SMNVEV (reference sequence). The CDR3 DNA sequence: TGTGCCAGCAGTTTACGTACCTCGGACATTCAGTACTTC. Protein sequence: CASSLRTSDIQYF.

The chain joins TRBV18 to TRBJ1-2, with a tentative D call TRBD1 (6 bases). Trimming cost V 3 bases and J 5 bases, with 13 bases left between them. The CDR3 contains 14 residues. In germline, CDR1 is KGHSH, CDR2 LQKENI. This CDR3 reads CASSPIQGRYGYTF. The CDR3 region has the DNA TGTGCCAGCTCACCGATCCAGGGGCGATATGGCTACACCTTC. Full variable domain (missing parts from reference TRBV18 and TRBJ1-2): NAGVMQNPRHLVRRRGQEARLRCSPMKGHSHVYWYRQLPEEGLKFMVYLQKENIIDESGMPKERFSAEFPKEGPSILRIQQVVRGDSAAYFCASSPIQGRYGYTFGSGTRLTVV.

CDR3 residues: CASSLGGGRGDTQYF. Here the CDR3 DNA reads TGTGCCAGCAGCTTAGGGGGGGGACGTGGAGATACGCAGTATTTT. The rearrangement uses TRBV11-1 and TRBJ2-3, with TRBD2 identical over 7 bases. V lost 1 base to trimming and J lost 5 bases; unmatched junction nucleotides: 6. The CDR3 is 15 residues long. The germline CDR1 and CDR2 sequences are SGHAT and FQDESV (reference sequence).

The CDR3, as DNA: TGTGCCAGCAGCCTTCCGGGAGCCTCACCCCTCCACTTT. It encodes CASSLPGASPLHF. The chain combines TRBV4-2 with TRBJ1-6, with D unresolved. The germline gives CDR1 LGHNA, CDR2 YNFKEQ. This CDR3 is built from 13 residues. The V gene lost 4 bases and the J gene lost 10 bases, with 11 bases spanning the gap.

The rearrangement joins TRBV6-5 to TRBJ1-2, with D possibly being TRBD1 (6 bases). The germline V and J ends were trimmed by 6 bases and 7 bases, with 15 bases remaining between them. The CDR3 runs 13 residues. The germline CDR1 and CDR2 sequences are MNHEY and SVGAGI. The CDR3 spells CASREQGVGGYTF. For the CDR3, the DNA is TGTGCCAGCAGGGAACAGGGAGTTGGTGGCTACACCTTC.